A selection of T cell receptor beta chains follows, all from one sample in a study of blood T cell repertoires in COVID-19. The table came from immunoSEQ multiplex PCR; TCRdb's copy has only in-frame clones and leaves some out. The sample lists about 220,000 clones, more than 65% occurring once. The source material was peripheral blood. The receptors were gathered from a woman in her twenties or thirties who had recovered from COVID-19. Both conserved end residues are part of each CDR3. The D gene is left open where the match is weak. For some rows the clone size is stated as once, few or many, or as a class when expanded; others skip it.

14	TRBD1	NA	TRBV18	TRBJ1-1	TGTGCCAGCTCACAACGACAGGGCGACACTGAAGCTTTCTTT	CASSQRQGDTEAFF
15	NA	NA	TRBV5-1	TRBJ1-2	TGCGCCAGCAGCCGTGGGGCGGGGAATGCGTATGGCTACACCTTC	CASSRGAGNAYGYTF
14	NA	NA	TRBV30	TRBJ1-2	TGTGCCTGGAGTGTATCGGTCAGGGGAGATGGCTACACCTTC	CAWSVSVRGDGYTF
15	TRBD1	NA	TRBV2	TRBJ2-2	TGTGCCAGCAGTGATGGTACAGGGGGCGGCGGGGAGCTGTTTTTT	CASSDGTGGGGELFF
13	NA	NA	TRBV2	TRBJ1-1	TGTGCCAGCCGAGACAACATGAACACTGAAGCTTTCTTT	CASRDNMNTEAFF
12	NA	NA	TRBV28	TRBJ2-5	TGTGCCAGCAGGGACAGCCAAGAGACCCAGTACTTC	CASRDSQETQYF
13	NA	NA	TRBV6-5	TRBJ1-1	TGTGCCAGCAGAGAGGGTTGGGACACTGAAGCTTTCTTT	CASREGWDTEAFF
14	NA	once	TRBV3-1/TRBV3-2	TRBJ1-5	TGTGCCAGCAGTCCCGCGGATGGGGGGCAGCCCCAGCATTTT	CASSPADGGQPQHF
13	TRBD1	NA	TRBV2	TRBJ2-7	TGTGCCAGCAGACAGACAGGGAACCACGAGCAGTACTTC	CASRQTGNHEQYF
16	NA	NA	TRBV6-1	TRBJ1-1	TGTGCCAGCAGTGAAGTCGGCGGCCAGAAGAACACTGAAGCTTTCTTT	CASSEVGGQKNTEAFF
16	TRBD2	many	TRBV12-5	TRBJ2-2	TGTGCTAGTGGTTTGGTACTGACTAGCGGGATCGGGGAGCTGTTTTTT	CASGLVLTSGIGELFF
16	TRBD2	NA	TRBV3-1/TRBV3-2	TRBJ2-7	TGTGCCAGCAGACCCGACACCGGGACTAGCGTCTACGAGCAGTACTTC	CASRPDTGTSVYEQYF
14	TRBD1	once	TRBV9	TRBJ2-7	TGTGCCAGCAGCGTAGAGGGGGACAGATACGAGCAGTACTTC	CASSVEGDRYEQYF
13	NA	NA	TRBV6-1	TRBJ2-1	TGTGCCAGCAGTGAAGTGGGCATTAATGAGCAGTTCTTC	CASSEVGINEQFF
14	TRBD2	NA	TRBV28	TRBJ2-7	TGTGCCAGCAGTTGGGGCTCTTTCGGGGGGGAGCAGTACTTC	CASSWGSFGGEQYF
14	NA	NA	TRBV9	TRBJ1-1	TGTGCCAGCAGCCCGGGACACGGGCGCACTGAAGCTTTCTTT	CASSPGHGRTEAFF
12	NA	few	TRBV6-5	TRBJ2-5	TGTGCCAGCAGTCAGGGACAAGAGACCCAGTACTTC	CASSQGQETQYF
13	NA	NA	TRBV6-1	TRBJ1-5	TGTGCCAGCAGTGAAGGTTTCTATCAGCCCCAGCATTTT	CASSEGFYQPQHF
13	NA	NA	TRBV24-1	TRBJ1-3	TGTGCCACCAGTGACAGGTTCGGAAACACCATATATTTT	CATSDRFGNTIYF
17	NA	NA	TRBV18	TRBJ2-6	TGTGCCAGCTCACCGGGATCTGGGGCCTCTGGGGCCAACGTCCTGACTTTC	CASSPGSGASGANVLTF
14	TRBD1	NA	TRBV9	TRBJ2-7	TGTGCCAGCAGCGCAGGACAGGGAACCTACGAGCAGTACTTC	CASSAGQGTYEQYF
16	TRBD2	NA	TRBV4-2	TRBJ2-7	TGTGCCAGCAGCCAAGGGACTAGCGGGAGGGCCATCGAGCAGTACTTC	CASSQGTSGRAIEQYF
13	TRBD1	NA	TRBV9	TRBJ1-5	TGTGCCAGCGGGGGGACAGGGGATCAGCCCCAGCATTTT	CASGGTGDQPQHF
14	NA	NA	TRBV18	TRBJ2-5	TGTGCCAGCTCACCCACAGAGTCCCGGGAGACCCAGTACTTC	CASSPTESRETQYF
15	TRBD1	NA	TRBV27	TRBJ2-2	TGTGCCAGCAGTTTCGGGACAGGGAACACCGGGGAGCTGTTTTTT	CASSFGTGNTGELFF
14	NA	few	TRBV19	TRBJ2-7	TGTGCCAGTAAGACAGGTGTCGCTTCCTACGAGCAGTACTTC	CASKTGVASYEQYF
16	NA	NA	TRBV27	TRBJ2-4	TGTGCCAGCAGTCCCCGGACATACCTAGCCAAAAACATTCAGTACTTC	CASSPRTYLAKNIQYF
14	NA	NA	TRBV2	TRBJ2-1	TGTGCCAGCAGTGCTTCGGTCACCTACAATGAGCAGTTCTTC	CASSASVTYNEQFF
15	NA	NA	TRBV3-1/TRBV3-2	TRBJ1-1	TGTGCCAGCAGCGTACGGGACACGGTGAACACTGAAGCTTTCTTT	CASSVRDTVNTEAFF
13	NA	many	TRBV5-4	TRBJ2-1	TGTGCCAGCAGCCCCCGCGGCACGAATGAGCAGTTCTTC	CASSPRGTNEQFF
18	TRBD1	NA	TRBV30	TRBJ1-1	TGTGCCTGGAGTTCTGGGGCAGGGGGCGGTTGGGGGAACACTGAAGCTTTCTTT	CAWSSGAGGGWGNTEAFF
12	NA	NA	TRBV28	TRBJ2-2	TGTGCCACCCTTACGAACACCGGGGAGCTGTTTTTT	CATLTNTGELFF
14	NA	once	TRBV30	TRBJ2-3	TGTGCCTGGACTGCAACTAGGTTGACAGATACGCAGTATTTT	CAWTATRLTDTQYF
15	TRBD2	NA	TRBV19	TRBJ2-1	TGTGCCAGTAGTCTAGGGACTAGCGGGTACAATGAGCAGTTCTTC	CASSLGTSGYNEQFF
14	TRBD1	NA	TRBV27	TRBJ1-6	TGTGCCAGCAGTTTGACAGGGGGCCATCCACCCCTCCACTTT	CASSLTGGHPPLHF
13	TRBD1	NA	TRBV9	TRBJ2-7	TGTGCCAGCAGCACCTTGACAGGGAACGAGCAGTACTTC	CASSTLTGNEQYF
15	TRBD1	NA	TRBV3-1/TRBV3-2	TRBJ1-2	TGTGCCAGCAGCCCTTTGGGACAGGAGATCTATGGCTACACCTTC	CASSPLGQEIYGYTF
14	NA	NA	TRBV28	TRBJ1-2	TGTGCCAGCTACCTACAGGGCTCTAACTATGGCTACACCTTC	CASYLQGSNYGYTF
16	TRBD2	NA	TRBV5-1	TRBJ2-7	TGCGCCAGCAGCCCAGGGACTAGCGGGAGATCCTACGAGCAGTACTTC	CASSPGTSGRSYEQYF
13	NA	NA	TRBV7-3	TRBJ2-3	TGTGCCAGCAGCTTACTTCCCCCCGATACGCAGTATTTT	CASSLLPPDTQYF
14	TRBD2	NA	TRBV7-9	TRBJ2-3	TGTGCCAGCAGCTCAGGACTAGCCCCAGATACGCAGTATTTT	CASSSGLAPDTQYF
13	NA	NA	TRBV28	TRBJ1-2	TGTGCCAGCAGTTTGGGCAGGGAAGGTGGCTACACCTTC	CASSLGREGGYTF
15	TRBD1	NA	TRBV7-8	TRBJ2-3	TGTGCCAGCAGCTTCTTGACAGGGTACACAGATACGCAGTATTTT	CASSFLTGYTDTQYF
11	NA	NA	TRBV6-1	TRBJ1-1	TGTGCCAGCAGTGACGGGTTTCAAGCTTTCTTT	CASSDGFQAFF
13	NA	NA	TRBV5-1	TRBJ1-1	TGCGCCAGCAGCTTGGATGGCAGCACTGAAGCTTTCTTT	CASSLDGSTEAFF
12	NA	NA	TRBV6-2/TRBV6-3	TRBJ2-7	TGTGCCAGCAGCCTTCCCCCGAGTGAGCAGTACTTC	CASSLPPSEQYF
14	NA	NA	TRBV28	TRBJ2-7	TGTGCCAGCATTCCCCGGGACTTATACTACGAGCAGTACTTC	CASIPRDLYYEQYF
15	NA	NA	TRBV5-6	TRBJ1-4	TGTGCCAGCAGCTTGGGGACAGAGGGGGAGGAAAAACTGTTTTTT	CASSLGTEGEEKLFF
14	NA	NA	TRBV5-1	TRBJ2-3	TGCGCCAGCAGCTTGCAAGGGAGGACAGATACGCAGTATTTT	CASSLQGRTDTQYF
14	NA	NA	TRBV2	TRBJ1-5	TGTGCCAGCAGTACGCTAAATAGCAATCAGCCCCAGCATTTT	CASSTLNSNQPQHF
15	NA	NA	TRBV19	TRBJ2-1	TGTGCCAGTAGTTTCAGGGCGACCCTAGTCGATGAGCAGTTCTTC	CASSFRATLVDEQFF
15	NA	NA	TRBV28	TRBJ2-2	TGTGCCAGCAGTCCGCAACAGGGTATGCCCGGGGAGCTGTTTTTT	CASSPQQGMPGELFF
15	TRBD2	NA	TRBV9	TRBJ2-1	TGTGCCAGCAGCGTAGGCGGGAGGGCCCGGAATGAGCAGTTCTTC	CASSVGGRARNEQFF